Shown below are 5 T cell receptor beta chains from a single sample sequenced in a study of OX40 agonist ivuxolimab in advanced cancers. Generated by immunoSEQ multiplex PCR, the TCRdb table keeps only in-frame clones and is missing some. This table holds 50,000 to 70,000 clones, around 93% found once. The specimen was CD4+ or CD8+ T cells sorted from blood, collected in a trial of the OX40 agonist ivuxolimab. All receptors come from an adult with an advanced solid tumor such as melanoma, head and neck, liver or kidney cancer.

This sequence joins TRBV27 and TRBJ1-1; TRBD1 is a possible D gene (6 bases). The CDR3 is made up of 19 amino acids. V shed 1 base and J shed 1 base, with 22 bases lying between them. Germline V gene data show CDR1 as MNHEY and CDR2 as SMNVEV (reference sequence). The CDR3 DNA reads as TGTGCCAGCAGTTTATTTCGACAGGTCGGCGGTATAGGGAACACTGAAGCTTTCTTT. Translated, it gives CASSLFRQVGGIGNTEAFF.

The rearrangement links TRBV5-1 to TRBJ2-1; 7 bases line up with TRBD2. V dropped 1 base and J dropped 6; count of bases not matched to a gene: 13. Per germline, CDR1 SGHRS and CDR2 YFSETQ. The CDR3 extends over 17 amino acids. The CDR3: CASSLMTRLAASNEQFF. The CDR3, as DNA: TGCGCCAGCAGCTTGATGACGCGCCTAGCGGCCAGCAATGAGCAGTTCTTC.

The chain joins TRBV6-6 to TRBJ1-2; D unresolved. The V gene lost 2 bases and the J gene lost 8 bases, with 15 bases spanning the gap. CDR3 size: 14 residues. CDR1 is MNHNY and CDR2 is SVGAGI in the germline V gene (reference sequence). CDR3 in amino acids: CASSYSGREAGYTF. The CDR3 nucleotides are TGTGCCAGCAGTTACAGCGGGAGGGAGGCCGGCTACACCTTC.

The chain employs TRBV5-6 and TRBJ1-4, with 8 bases fitting TRBD1. Looked up from germline, CDR1 is SGHDT and CDR2 is YYEEEE. The junction had 7 bases not matched to a gene; V was cut back by 1 base and J by 5 bases. The CDR3 loop spans 16 amino acids. The CDR3 DNA sequence: TGTGCCAGCAGCTTGAACGGACAGGGTCAAAATGAAAAACTGTTTTTT. As protein: CASSLNGQGQNEKLFF.

This chain links TRBV5-5 with TRBJ1-5; TRBD1 is a possible D gene (5 bases). CDR1 is SGHKS, CDR2 YYEKEE, per germline (reference sequence). This CDR3 has 15 residues. Trimming pared 2 bases from V and 0 bases from J, leaving 9 bases between. CDR3 in amino acids: CASSFSGTSNQPQHF. CDR3 in DNA: TGTGCCAGCAGCTTTTCTGGGACTAGCAATCAGCCCCAGCATTTT. Complete variable domain (other parts from reference TRBV5-5 and TRBJ1-5): DAGVTQSPTHLIKTRGQQVTLRCSPISGHKSVSWYQQVLGQGPQFIFQYYEKEERGRGNFPDRFSARQFPNYSSELNVNALLLGDSALYLCASSFSGTSNQPQHFGDGTRLSIL.